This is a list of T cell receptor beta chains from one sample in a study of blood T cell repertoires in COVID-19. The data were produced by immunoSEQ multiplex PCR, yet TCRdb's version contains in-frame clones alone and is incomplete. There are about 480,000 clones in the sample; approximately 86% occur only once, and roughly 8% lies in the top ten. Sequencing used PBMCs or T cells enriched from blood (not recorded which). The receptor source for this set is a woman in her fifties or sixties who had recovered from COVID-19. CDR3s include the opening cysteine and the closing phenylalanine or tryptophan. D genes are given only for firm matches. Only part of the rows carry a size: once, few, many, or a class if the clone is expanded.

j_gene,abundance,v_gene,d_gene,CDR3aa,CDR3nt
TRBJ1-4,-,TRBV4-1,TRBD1,CASSPRTGTNEKLFF,TGCGCCAGCAGCCCTCGGACAGGGACTAATGAAAAACTGTTTTTT
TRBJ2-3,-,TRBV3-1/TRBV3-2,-,CASSLLTDAQYF,TGTGCCAGCAGCCTGTTAACAGATGCGCAGTATTTT
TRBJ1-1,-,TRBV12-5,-,CASDEQGYEGEAFF,TGTGCTAGTGATGAACAGGGTTATGAGGGAGAAGCTTTCTTT
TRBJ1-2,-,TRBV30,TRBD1,CAWSFPLTGGDGYTF,TGTGCCTGGAGTTTTCCCCTCACAGGGGGAGATGGCTACACCTTC
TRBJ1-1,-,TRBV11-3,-,CASSPGIPEGAFF,TGTGCCAGCAGCCCCGGGATCCCCGAGGGAGCTTTCTTT
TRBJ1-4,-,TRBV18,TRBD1,CASSPQGQGNEKLFF,TGTGCCAGCTCACCCCAGGGACAGGGTAATGAAAAACTGTTTTTT
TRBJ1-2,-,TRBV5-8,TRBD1,CASSPVITQGFGYTF,TGTGCCAGCAGCCCCGTAATTACACAGGGGTTTGGCTACACCTTC
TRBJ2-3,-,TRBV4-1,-,CASSQDPFGSRGPDTQYF,TGCGCCAGCAGCCAAGATCCTTTCGGTAGCCGAGGGCCAGATACGCAGTATTTT
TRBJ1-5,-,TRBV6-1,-,CASSEVGAARQPQHF,TGTGCCAGCAGTGAAGTTGGGGCCGCCAGGCAGCCCCAGCATTTT
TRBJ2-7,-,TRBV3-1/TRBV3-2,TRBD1,CASSRQGSSYEQYF,TGTGCCAGCAGCCGACAGGGCAGCTCCTACGAGCAGTACTTC
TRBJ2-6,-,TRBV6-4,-,CASSPDGGGANVLTF,TGTGCCAGCAGTCCCGACGGCGGTGGGGCCAACGTCCTGACTTTC
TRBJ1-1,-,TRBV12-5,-,CASGSSEKGVNPFLRMNTEAFF,TGTGCTAGTGGTTCCTCGGAAAAGGGGGTCAATCCATTCCTACGAATGAACACTGAAGCTTTCTTT
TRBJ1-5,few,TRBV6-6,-,CASSYAGNQPQHF,TGTGCCAGCAGTTACGCGGGGAATCAGCCCCAGCATTTT
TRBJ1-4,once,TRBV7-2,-,CASSPQLLPSGEKLFF,TGTGCCAGCAGCCCCCAGCTCCTGCCCTCGGGTGAAAAACTGTTTTTT
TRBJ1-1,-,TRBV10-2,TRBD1,CASETGEGAEAFF,TGCGCCAGTGAGACAGGGGAAGGGGCTGAAGCTTTCTTT
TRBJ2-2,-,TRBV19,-,CASSSGALRNTGELFF,TGTGCCAGTAGTTCAGGGGCATTGAGGAACACCGGGGAGCTGTTTTTT
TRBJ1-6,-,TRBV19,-,CASSSGQNYNSPLHF,TGTGCCAGTAGTTCAGGACAGAACTATAATTCACCCCTCCACTTT
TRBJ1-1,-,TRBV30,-,CAWHSPDTLNTEAFF,TGTGCCTGGCATTCCCCGGACACGCTGAACACTGAAGCTTTCTTT
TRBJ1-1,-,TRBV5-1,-,CASSFGLQNTEAFF,TGCGCCAGCAGCTTCGGGTTGCAGAACACTGAAGCTTTCTTT
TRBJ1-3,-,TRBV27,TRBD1,CASSSVYVGQIGTIYF,TGTGCCAGCAGTTCCGTTTACGTGGGACAGATAGGTACCATATATTTT
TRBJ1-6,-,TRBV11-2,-,CASSFADRKNSPLHF,TGTGCCAGCAGCTTCGCCGACAGGAAGAATTCACCCCTCCACTTT
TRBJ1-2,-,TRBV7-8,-,CASSAHRVPIYGYTF,TGTGCCAGCAGCGCCCACAGGGTGCCTATCTATGGCTACACCTTC